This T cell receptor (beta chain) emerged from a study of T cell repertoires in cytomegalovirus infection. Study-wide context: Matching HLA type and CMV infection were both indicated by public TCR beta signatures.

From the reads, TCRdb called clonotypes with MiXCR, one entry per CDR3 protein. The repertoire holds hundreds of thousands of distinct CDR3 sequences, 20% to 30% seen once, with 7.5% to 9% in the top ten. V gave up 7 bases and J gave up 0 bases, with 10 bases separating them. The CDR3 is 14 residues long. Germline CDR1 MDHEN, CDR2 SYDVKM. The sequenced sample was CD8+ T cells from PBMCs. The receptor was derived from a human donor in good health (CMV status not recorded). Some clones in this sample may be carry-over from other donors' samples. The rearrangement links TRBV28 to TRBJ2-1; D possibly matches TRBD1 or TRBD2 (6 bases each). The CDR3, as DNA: TGTGCCAGCACCCCGGGGGCCTCCTACAATGAGCAGTTCTTC. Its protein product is CASTPGASYNEQFF.